Detailed here is one T cell receptor (beta chain). The data were taken from a study of CD8 T cells in Susac syndrome. The V and J ends lost 2 bases and 2 bases respectively, with 8 bases between them. The CDR3 runs 14 residues. The germline CDR1 and CDR2 sequences are SGDLS and YYNGEE. Random hexamers were used to reverse transcribe roughly 0.5 to 1 ug of RNA. One entry per CDR3 protein results from TCRdb running MiXCR on the immunoSEQ multiplex PCR reads. The sample contains about 300,000 distinct CDR3 sequences, about 91% of which appear only once. The clonotype originates from a human donor with multiple sclerosis. Specimen: CD8+ T cells from PBMCs. The chain has TRBV9 and TRBJ2-4; D remains unclear. CDR3 protein: CASSVTNSKNIQYF. The CDR3 DNA reads TGTGCCAGCAGCGTGACAAACTCCAAAAACATTCAGTACTTC.